Sequencing of this T cell receptor (beta chain) was carried out in a study of T-cell memory formation after mild COVID-19 (TCRdb year 2021). For context, the study as a whole: TCR sequence clusters from the two donors were largely donor specific. In a couple of donors, T-cell clones that expanded and contracted after mild COVID-19 were tracked by sequencing TCRalpha and TCRbeta repertoires over time. The cohort was made up of two young adult volunteers, one female and one male, who were previously healthy. The study at large found these results: Some responding clones were found in pre-infection memory, which suggests that pre-existing cross-reactive memory T cells took part in the SARS-CoV-2 response. Balanced CD4/CD8 phenotypes were observed for clones contracting from day 15 to 85, whereas a bias towards CD4+ was observed for a second wave of clones expanding from day 15 to 37. SARS-CoV-2 specificity of the second-wave clones peaking on day 37 was not confirmed. Only a couple of mild cases were covered in the study, and larger cohorts including severe cases with pre-infection samples were considered necessary. Contracting CD4+ clones were found mainly in CM and EM memory subsets, while CD8+ clones were enriched in EMRA.

PBMCs were isolated by Ficoll-Paque density gradient centrifugation. Sequencing was performed on an Illumina NovaSeq 6000. TCRalpha and TCRbeta cDNA libraries were constructed by 5'RACE with constant-segment primers, with sample barcodes and unique molecular identifiers being introduced. RNA was extracted from every sample with Trizol reagent. Amplification of the libraries took two PCR steps, and the second step added a second sample barcode plus Illumina TruSeq adapters. Sequencing of libraries was performed on an Illumina NovaSeq with 2 x 150 bp paired-end reads. In the paper's pipeline: Demultiplexing of reads and collapsing into UMI-guided consensus sequences were performed with migec v1.2.7. Using mixcr v2.1.11, UMI consensuses were aligned to TRA and TRB V and J templates and then assembled into clonotypes. A clonotype was counted as expanded or contracted only when both edgeR and NoisET called the clonotype significant, with the noise models trained on biological replicates. For edgeR calls, a false discovery rate-adjusted p below 0.01 and a log2 fold-change threshold of 1 were applied. As an exploratory analysis of dynamics, PCA with hierarchical clustering was applied to max-normalized trajectories of the 1000 most abundant clonotypes. Each responding clone was given a CD4 or CD8 phenotype based on the CD4+ and CD8+ repertoires, which had been sequenced separately. The public sequencing data were trimmed at Q25 with fastp and processed into clonotypes with MiXCR by TCRdb, which kept only in-frame beta chains. Rows are combined by CDR3 protein, so each entry shows the most common genes and DNA. The V and J calls come from TCRdb's annotation, not from the publication. The sample table records tens of thousands of distinct CDR3 sequences; 12% of these occur just once. Jointly, the top ten make up 20% to 25% of the sample.

This clonotype was seen more than once but under ten times. What this receptor recognizes is not known. No qualities accompany the bases; no much larger clone lies one base away. Germline trimming: 0 bases from V, 7 bases from J; junction bases outside gene matches: 3. The CDR3, from cysteine to phenylalanine, totals 14 residues. This entry keeps only the CDR3 DNA: 42 bases, framed from base 1. The germline V gene (reference sequence) gives CDR1 as DFQATT and CDR2 as SNEGSKA. This receptor chain uses TRBV20-1 and TRBJ1-4, with 9 bases aligning to TRBD1. This receptor was identified in a young man who had mild COVID-19 (a few samples of this study predate the infection). The sample titles of this study are shuffled in the database, so cell type and time point are left out; the donor was told from shared clones. Sequencing was performed on PBMCs or a T cell subset sorted from them (not recorded which). The nucleotide sequence is given as TGCAGTGCTAGAGAAGGGACAGGGCGTGAAAAACTGTTTTTT. This translates into CSAREGTGREKLFF.